This T cell receptor beta chain was found in a study of blood T cells in healthy people across ages. The second PCR ran about 6 to 12 cycles with a sample-barcoded 5' primer and J-beta primers. TCRdb redid the calling of the 5' RACE reads with MiXCR, one entry per CDR3 protein. The table lists about 640,000 distinct CDR3 sequences, 58% of them singletons. V lost 4 bases, J lost 2 bases, and 14 bases lay in between. Per the germline V gene, CDR1 is MNHEY and CDR2 is SVGEGT. This CDR3 contains 15 residues. The J gene is TRBJ2-5, the V gene TRBV6-2 or TRBV6-3; D is unclear. The material sequenced was blood. This clonotype was obtained from a man between 60 and 70 years old in good health. DNA for the CDR3: TGTGCCAGCAGTTGGGGATACAGCGATCAAGAGACCCAGTACTTC. Amino acid sequence: CASSWGYSDQETQYF.